The 10 T cell receptor beta chains listed next were all sequenced from one sample in a study of blood T cell repertoires in COVID-19. Clones were sequenced by immunoSEQ multiplex PCR, and TCRdb holds only the in-frame ones, with some missing. The sample has approximately 170,000 clones, under 90% seen once. What was sequenced was PBMCs or T cells enriched from blood (not recorded which). Source of these receptors: a woman between 45 and 60 years old who had recovered from COVID-19.

The J gene is TRBJ1-4, the V gene TRBV19, with 9 nucleotides matching TRBD1. The CDR3 contains 15 residues. V dropped 1 base and J dropped 13; count of bases not matched to a gene: 10. CDR1 LNHDA and CDR2 SQIVND come from the germline V gene (reference sequence). The CDR3 DNA sequence: TGTGCCAGTAGTATAGCCACCCTACAGGGGGCGAGACTGTTTTTT. Its protein product is CASSIATLQGARLFF.

There are a few counts of this clone. The chain combines TRBV19 with TRBJ1-4; 12 bases are a match to TRBD1. The V gene end was trimmed by 5 bases and the J gene end by 5 bases; junction bases not matched to a gene: 0. The germline gives CDR1 LNHDA, CDR2 SQIVND (reference sequence). The CDR3 runs 14 residues. CDR3 bases: TGTGCCAGTAGTGGGACAGGGGGCAATGAAAAACTGTTTTTT. Translation gives CASSGTGGNEKLFF.

V usage is TRBV6-5 and J usage is TRBJ2-7; 7 bases map to TRBD2. The J segment lost 2 bases and the V segment lost 0 bases, leaving 4 bases of the junction unmatched. Germline CDR1 and CDR2: MNHEY and SVGAGI. There are 15 residues in the CDR3. The CDR3 DNA follows: TGTGCCAGCAGTTACTCGATGGGGGGGGCCTACGAGCAGTACTTC. Protein product: CASSYSMGGAYEQYF.

The V and J genes are TRBV7-2 and TRBJ2-6; 8 bases are a match to TRBD2. After removal of 0 bases from V and 2 bases from J, the junction contained 6 bases not matched to a gene. CDR3 length: 18 residues. Germline-derived CDR1 and CDR2 are SGHTA and FQGNSA. The CDR3 here is CASSLAVGGVPGANVLTF. The CDR3 DNA reads as TGTGCCAGCAGCTTAGCGGTCGGGGGGGTCCCTGGGGCCAACGTCCTGACTTTC.

The chain links TRBV5-1 to TRBJ1-2; D may be TRBD1 (6 bases). CDR1 and CDR2 from the germline V gene are SGHRS and YFSETQ. V dropped 7 bases and J dropped 4 bases, with 17 bases sitting between them. The CDR3 consists of 14 residues. The CDR3 DNA reads as TGCGCCAGCTTGACAGGCCCAGGTGGCTATGGCTACACCTTC. Amino acid sequence: CASLTGPGGYGYTF.

This chain connects TRBV4-2 to TRBJ2-1; tentatively, D is TRBD2 (6 bases). Germline V lookup: CDR1 LGHNA, CDR2 YNFKEQ. Between the trimmed V and J ends, which lost 1 base and 5 bases, there was a span of 18 bases. This CDR3 contains 17 residues. CDR3 region: CASSQVERRTTHNEQFF. The CDR3 coding sequence is TGTGCCAGCAGCCAAGTGGAGCGAAGGACTACCCACAATGAGCAGTTCTTC.

The V gene is TRBV6-5, the J gene TRBJ1-1; tentatively, D is TRBD1 (5 bases). Germline assignment: CDR1 MNHEY and CDR2 SVGAGI. V was shortened by 7 bases and J by 1 base, with 10 bases between the two germline ends. The CDR3 sequence is 13 residues long. DNA of the CDR3: TGTGCCAGCAATTCACAGGCGAACACTGAAGCTTTCTTT. As protein: CASNSQANTEAFF.

The chain joins TRBV28 to TRBJ1-5; the D gene is possibly TRBD1 (5 bases). This CDR3 spans 10 amino acids. The germline CDR1 and CDR2 sequences are MDHEN and SYDVKM. For the CDR3, the DNA is TGTACTACCGGGGGGCAGCCCCAGCATTTT. It yields the protein CTTGGQPQHF.

The rearrangement links TRBV19 to TRBJ2-7; 9 bases map to TRBD1. The CDR3 has 14 amino acids. Germline CDR1 LNHDA, CDR2 SQIVND (reference sequence). V trimming: 3 bases; J trimming: 3 bases; junction bases outside the gene matches: 3. CDR3 coding DNA: TGTGCCAGTAGTATTCAGGGACAGGGCTACGAGCAGTACTTC. It codes for CASSIQGQGYEQYF.

The V gene is TRBV2, the J gene TRBJ1-3; perhaps TRBD1 as D (5 bases). Germline values: CDR1 SNHLY, CDR2 FYNNEI. CDR3 length equals 13 residues. Trimming shortened V by 6 bases and J by 4 bases, and 10 bases separated the two germline ends. For the CDR3, the DNA is TGTGCCAGCAGCACAGGACAAGGAAACACCATATATTTT. Protein sequence: CASSTGQGNTIYF.